This T cell receptor beta chain stems from a study of blood T cell repertoires in COVID-19. Looking at the study overall: The origin of the acute and convalescent COVID-19 samples was the United States, Italy and Spain. Nucleic acid was either cDNA or gDNA, and it came from T cells, B-cell-depleted T cells, or PBMCs.

Assay: immunoSEQ multiplex PCR; the TCRdb copy retains only in-frame clones and omits some. The repertoire holds approximately 490,000 clones, with about 88% as singletons. Participants, 18 to 89 years old, spanned 25 or so US areas. Trimming at V came to 4 bases and at J to 2 bases, leaving 5 bases not matched to a gene. Germline V CDR1 and CDR2: SGHRS, YFSETQ. The CDR3 is 14 amino acids. The chain couples TRBV5-1 to TRBJ1-2; 7 bases agree with TRBD1. The sequenced sample consisted of PBMCs or T cells enriched from blood (not recorded which). This TCR derives from a woman aged 60-70 years who had recovered from COVID-19. The CDR3 DNA is TGCGCCAGCAGCCCTCAGGGGGGAAACTATGGCTACACCTTC. Amino acid sequence: CASSPQGGNYGYTF.